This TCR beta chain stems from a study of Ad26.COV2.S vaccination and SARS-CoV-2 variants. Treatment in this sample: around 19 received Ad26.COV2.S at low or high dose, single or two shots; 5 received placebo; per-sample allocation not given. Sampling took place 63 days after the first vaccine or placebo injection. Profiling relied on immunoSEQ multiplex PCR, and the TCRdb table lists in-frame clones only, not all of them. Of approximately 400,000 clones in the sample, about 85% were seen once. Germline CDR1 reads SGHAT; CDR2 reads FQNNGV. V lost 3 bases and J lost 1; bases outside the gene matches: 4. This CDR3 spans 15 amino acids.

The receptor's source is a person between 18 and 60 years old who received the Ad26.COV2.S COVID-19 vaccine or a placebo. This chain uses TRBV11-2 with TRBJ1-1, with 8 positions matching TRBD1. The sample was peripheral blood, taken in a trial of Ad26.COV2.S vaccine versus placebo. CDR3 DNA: TGTGCCAGCAGCTTCATAGGACAGGGGAACACTGAAGCTTTCTTT. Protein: CASSFIGQGNTEAFF.